The 18 T cell receptor beta chains below all came from one sample that was sequenced in a study of blood T cell repertoires in COVID-19. Clones were read by immunoSEQ multiplex PCR, and TCRdb kept only the in-frame ones, dropping some. The repertoire has some 100,000 clones, around 92% of them found once; the top ten carry under 7.5%. Sequencing input: peripheral blood. The receptors come from a woman aged 55-70 years with active COVID-19.

The DNA for the CDR3 is TGTGCCAGTAGTATAGGGGGTGGAGGGGCGGGTAGCAATCAGCCCCAGCATTTT. Translation: CASSIGGGGAGSNQPQHF. This chain links TRBV19 with TRBJ1-5; weak D call: TRBD1 (5 bases). The V end lost 1 base, the J end lost 0 bases, and 16 bases lay between the germline ends. The CDR3 covers 18 residues. Germline CDR1 reads LNHDA; CDR2 reads SQIVND (reference sequence).

About this clone itself: Additional DNA sequences in this sample encode the identical CDR3. This rearrangement joins TRBV7-9 to TRBJ2-5, with D tentatively TRBD2 (5 bases). The CDR3 is 14 residues long. CDR1 is SEHNR and CDR2 is FQNEAQ in the germline V gene (reference sequence). Trimming removed 1 base from V and 5 bases from J, with 11 bases in between. The CDR3 sequence: CASSLVRGFETQYF. CDR3 sequence (DNA): TGTGCCAGCAGCTTAGTCCGGGGTTTTGAGACCCAGTACTTC.

The rearrangement links TRBV4-3 to TRBJ2-1, with D possibly being TRBD2 (5 bases). Germline lookup yields CDR1 LGHNA and CDR2 YSLEER. V was cut by 0 bases and J by 7 bases, with 16 bases left in between. This CDR3 is built from 16 residues. The DNA for the CDR3 is TGCGCCAGCAGCCAAGATCGATACGGGAAACGGAATGAGCAGTTCTTC. It specifies CASSQDRYGKRNEQFF.

This chain links TRBV24-1 with TRBJ2-3, with 10 bases that match TRBD2. Per germline, CDR1 KGHDR and CDR2 SFDVKD. The V gene end was trimmed by 0 bases and the J gene end by 3 bases; junction bases not matched to a gene: 8. This CDR3 has 18 amino acids. The CDR3 sequence is CATSDLHSPSGSTDTQYF. CDR3 in DNA: TGTGCCACCAGTGATTTGCATTCCCCTAGCGGGAGTACAGATACGCAGTATTTT.

The chain employs TRBV20-1 and TRBJ2-7; weak D call: TRBD2 (5 bases). Between the trimmed V and J ends, which lost 3 bases and 0 bases, there was a span of 15 bases. The CDR3 runs 15 residues. Germline assignment: CDR1 DFQATT and CDR2 SNEGSKA (reference sequence). CDR3 coding DNA: TGCAGTGCTAGTGGGCCGCGGGCCCGCTCCTACGAGCAGTACTTC. Translated, it gives CSASGPRARSYEQYF.

This clone has just one count. This chain uses TRBV10-3 with TRBJ2-7; 8 bases agree with TRBD2. Germline CDR1 is ENHRY and CDR2 is SYGVKD. CDR3 length equals 13 residues. The ends lost 6 bases at V and 2 bases at J; junction bases unmatched: 3. In DNA form, the CDR3 reads TGTGCCATCAGACAAGCGGGAGCCTACGAGCAGTACTTC. Translation: CAIRQAGAYEQYF.

The chain has TRBV27 and TRBJ1-6; 7 bases are a match to TRBD1. The CDR3 is 16 residues long. The V gene end was trimmed by 3 bases and the J gene end by 7 bases; junction bases not matched to a gene: 9. Germline assignment: CDR1 MNHEY and CDR2 SMNVEV (reference sequence). CDR3 DNA sequence: TGTGCCAGCAGTTTCTTTGGGGGACAGAGCAATTCACCCCTCCACTTT. Translating it yields CASSFFGGQSNSPLHF.

This chain joins TRBV4-2 and TRBJ2-1; 9 bases align to TRBD2. The CDR3 totals 16 residues. The germline V gene encodes CDR1 LGHNA and CDR2 YNFKEQ. Unmatched junction bases numbered 7, after V lost 3 bases and J lost 4 bases. CDR3 in DNA: TGTGCCAGCAGCCAGGGACTAGCAGAGAGATACAATGAGCAGTTCTTC. This codes for CASSQGLAERYNEQFF.

The CDR3, as DNA: TGTGCCAGCAGCTCGGGTCCTCAAGAGACCCAGTACTTC. Its translation is CASSSGPQETQYF. This sequence joins TRBV11-2 and TRBJ2-5; D ambiguous. This CDR3 is 13 amino acids long. CDR1 is SGHAT, CDR2 FQNNGV, per germline. Trimming shortened V by 4 bases and J by 2 bases, and 8 bases separated the two germline ends.

V is TRBV18 and J is TRBJ1-6, with 7 bases that match TRBD1. The length of the CDR3 is 14 residues. Unmatched junction bases numbered 3, after V lost 4 bases and J lost 6 bases. The germline V gene has CDR1 KGHSH and CDR2 LQKENI. The CDR3 reads CASSLDRANSPLHF. The CDR3 DNA reads TGTGCCAGCTCACTCGACAGGGCTAATTCACCCCTCCACTTT.

The chain joins TRBV19 to TRBJ1-5, with D maybe TRBD1 (6 bases). CDR3 length: 14 amino acids. The germline V and J ends were trimmed by 4 bases and 7 bases, with 14 bases remaining between them. The germline gives CDR1 LNHDA, CDR2 SQIVND (reference sequence). In DNA form, the CDR3 reads TGTGCCAGTAGTACCTCAGGGGTACGACAGCCCCAGCATTTT. It translates to CASSTSGVRQPQHF. Full variable domain (remainder filled in from reference TRBV19 and TRBJ1-5): DGGITQSPKYLFRKEGQNVTLSCEQNLNHDAMYWYRQDPGQGLRLIYYSQIVNDFQKGDIAEGYSVSREKKESFPLTVTSAQKNPTAFYLCASSTSGVRQPQHFGDGTRLSIL.

The chain joins TRBV30 to TRBJ2-2; 9 nucleotides agree with TRBD1. The CDR3 spans 16 residues. Unmatched junction bases numbered 13, after V lost 8 bases and J lost 3 bases. Germline V lookup: CDR1 GTSNPN, CDR2 SVGIG (reference sequence). DNA for the CDR3: TGTGCCCGCGCCCCTCCGGGACAGGGATACACCGGGGAGCTGTTTTTT. Protein: CARAPPGQGYTGELFF. Looking up the rest from reference TRBV30 and TRBJ2-2 gives the full variable domain: SQTIHQWPATLVQPVGSPLSLECTVEGTSNPNLYWYRQAAGRGLQLLFYSVGIGQISSEVPQNLSASRPQDRQFILSSKKLLLSDSGFYLCARAPPGQGYTGELFFGEGSRLTVL.

This chain links TRBV27 with TRBJ2-2, with 7 positions matching TRBD2. The CDR3 contains 16 residues. Trimming at V came to 7 bases and at J to 0 bases, leaving 8 bases not matched to a gene. Looked up from germline, CDR1 is MNHEY and CDR2 is SMNVEV (reference sequence). The CDR3 DNA reads as TGTGCCAGCACCATCCGGCTAGCGGCGAACACCGGGGAGCTGTTTTTT. Amino acid sequence: CASTIRLAANTGELFF.

The CDR3 DNA follows: TGTGCCAGCAGCTCTGGACTAGCGGTTAGAACCGGGGAGCTGTTTTTT. Amino acids: CASSSGLAVRTGELFF. V is TRBV5-6 and J is TRBJ2-2, with 10 bases aligning to TRBD2. Per the germline V gene, CDR1 is SGHDT and CDR2 is YYEEEE. J lost 5 bases, V lost 3 bases, and 7 bases had no gene match. This CDR3 has 16 amino acids.

The rearrangement uses TRBV7-9 and TRBJ1-5, with a weak D call TRBD1 (6 bases). The CDR3 covers 14 residues. V was clipped by 7 bases and J by 3 bases, with 13 bases between them. Germline CDR1 is SEHNR and CDR2 is FQNEAQ (reference sequence). The CDR3 DNA is TGTGCCAGCACCCGGGCAGGGGCCAATCAGCCCCAGCATTTT. It codes for CASTRAGANQPQHF. The variable domain in full, with the rest retrieved from reference TRBV7-9 and TRBJ1-5, is DTGVSQNPRHKITKRGQNVTFRCDPISEHNRLYWYRQTLGQGPEFLTYFQNEAQLEKSRLLSDRFSAERPKGSFSTLEIQRTEQGDSAMYLCASTRAGANQPQHFGDGTRLSIL.

The V call is TRBV12-5, the J call TRBJ1-2; perhaps TRBD1 as D (5 bases). Between the trimmed V and J ends, which lost 2 bases and 3 bases, there was a span of 13 bases. Germline values: CDR1 LGHNT, CDR2 FRNRAP. The CDR3 is made up of 15 amino acids. The CDR3: CASGLSTGSDYGYTF. CDR3 in DNA: TGTGCTAGTGGTTTGTCTACAGGTTCTGACTATGGCTACACCTTC.

CDR3 residues: CASSPRQGSTDTQYF. The CDR3 DNA is TGTGCCAGCAGCCCGAGACAGGGTAGCACAGATACGCAGTATTTT. The rearrangement links TRBV11-2 to TRBJ2-3; 7 positions match TRBD1. The CDR3 covers 15 residues. Germline CDR1 is SGHAT and CDR2 is FQNNGV. V shed 5 bases and J 0 bases; nucleotides not matched to a gene: 5. The full variable domain, its missing parts supplied by reference TRBV11-2 and TRBJ2-3, is EAGVAQSPRYKIIEKRQSVAFWCNPISGHATLYWYQQILGQGPKLLIQFQNNGVVDDSQLPKDRFSAERLKGVDSTLKIQPAKLEDSAVYLCASSPRQGSTDTQYFGPGTRLTVL.

V is TRBV2 and J is TRBJ1-2; D is uncertain. Trimming cost V 7 bases and J 0 bases, with 15 bases left between them. The CDR3 is 15 amino acids. CDR1 and CDR2 from the germline V gene are SNHLY and FYNNEI. The CDR3 here is CASTGGRSTNYGYTF. The CDR3 nucleotides read TGTGCCAGCACTGGAGGACGGAGTACTAACTATGGCTACACCTTC.